The 9 T cell receptor beta chains in this list originate from one sample, sequenced in a study of siplizumab effects on memory and regulatory T cells. Only in-frame clones appear in the TCRdb table, and some are missing; sequencing was by immunoSEQ multiplex PCR. The table records around 1,200 clones, about 73% of them present only once. Sequencing input: TEMRA CD8+ T cells sorted from blood. Subset given: unstimulated CD8+ CD45RA+ effector memory T cells. The source of these receptors is a human donor in good health.

V usage is TRBV6-5 and J usage is TRBJ2-1; 9 bases agree with TRBD1. The trim removed 7 bases at V and 8 bases at J, leaving 9 bases unmatched. Germline V gives CDR1 MNHEY, CDR2 SVGAGI. The CDR3 is 14 residues long. CDR3 in DNA: TGTGCCAGCACCCAGGGACAGGGAGGAGATGAGCAGTTCTTC. This encodes CASTQGQGGDEQFF.

J is TRBJ2-5 and V is TRBV6-1, with D perhaps TRBD1 or TRBD2 (6 bases each). Between the trimmed V and J ends, which lost 3 bases and 4 bases, there was a span of 18 bases. Germline lookup yields CDR1 MNHNS and CDR2 SASEGT. The CDR3 contains 16 residues. DNA for the CDR3: TGTGCCAGCAGTGACGAGGGGGGCGGGATGGGAGAGACCCAGTACTTC. Translating it yields CASSDEGGGMGETQYF.

V usage is TRBV7-8 and J usage is TRBJ2-5, with 9 positions matching TRBD2. Germline trimming cut 4 bases from V and 5 bases from J; bases unmatched to any gene: 17. Germline CDR1 reads SGHVS; CDR2 reads FQNEAQ. The CDR3 covers 18 residues. The CDR3 loop reads CASSSPAAGGPRGETQYF. In DNA form, the CDR3 reads TGTGCCAGCAGCTCACCAGCCGCGGGAGGGCCGAGAGGGGAGACCCAGTACTTC.

The J gene is TRBJ2-5, the V gene TRBV4-1; D is perhaps TRBD1 (5 bases). CDR3 size: 19 residues. The germline V gene encodes CDR1 MGHRA and CDR2 YSYEKL. The V end lost 0 bases, the J end lost 2 bases, and 22 bases lay between the germline ends. The CDR3 nucleotides are TGCGCCAGCAGCCAAGAGGTCTATGAAATTCGACAGCGTCAAGAGACCCAGTACTTC. Protein sequence: CASSQEVYEIRQRQETQYF.

The chain couples TRBV9 to TRBJ2-2; D gene unclear. Germline loops: CDR1 SGDLS, CDR2 YYNGEE. CDR3 length: 13 residues. V lost 0 bases to trimming and J lost 4 bases, with 4 bases between them. The CDR3 spells CASSVDGTGELFF. The CDR3 bases are TGTGCCAGCAGCGTAGACGGCACCGGGGAGCTGTTTTTT.

This clone has just a few counts. V usage is TRBV6-6 and J usage is TRBJ2-2, with D tentatively TRBD2 (5 bases). The CDR3 extends over 14 amino acids. Germline CDR1 is MNHNY and CDR2 is SVGAGI (reference sequence). Trimming took 4 bases from V and 5 from J, leaving 11 bases between them. In DNA form, the CDR3 reads TGTGCCAGCAGTTTCACTGGGGAGACCGGGGAGCTGTTTTTT. Its protein is CASSFTGETGELFF.

This clone is judged large. The chain combines TRBV9 with TRBJ1-4; TRBD1 might be the D (5 bases). Germline CDR1 SGDLS, CDR2 YYNGEE. CDR3 size: 12 residues. V was trimmed by 6 bases and J by 3 bases, leaving 6 bases between them. The CDR3 spells CASTGSNEKLFF. The CDR3, as DNA: TGTGCCAGCACAGGGTCTAATGAAAAACTGTTTTTT.

This chain's CDR3 is CASSPSGGATDTQYF. CDR3 DNA sequence: TGCGCCAGCAGTCCGAGCGGAGGGGCCACAGATACGCAGTATTTT. The J gene is TRBJ2-3, the V gene TRBV5-1, with D possibly matching TRBD2 (6 bases). The germline gives CDR1 SGHRS, CDR2 YFSETQ. V lost 5 bases to trimming and J lost 2 bases, with 15 bases between them. The CDR3 spans 15 residues.

The V and J genes are TRBV11-3 and TRBJ2-1, with 8 bases matching TRBD2. The CDR3 spans 16 residues. CDR1 and CDR2 from the germline V gene are SGHNT and YENEEA. V was clipped by 1 base and J by 5 bases; unmatched bases: 7. CDR3 loop: CASSLGGGRSNNEQFF. The CDR3 nucleotides are TGTGCCAGCAGCTTAGGGGGCGGGAGGTCCAACAATGAGCAGTTCTTC.